These 23 T cell receptor beta chains share one sample of origin, sequenced in a study of graft-versus-host responses after intestinal transplantation. Sequenced by immunoSEQ multiplex PCR; TCRdb stores in-frame clones only, minus some. The sample shows approximately 14,000 clones, around 70% of them seen only once. To release intraepithelial and lamina propria lymphocytes, the graft tissue was processed. This specimen consisted of ileum tissue, obtained 700 to 800 days after intestinal transplantation. The receptors were sampled from a human patient who received an intestinal transplant, so some T cells may come from the graft donor.

V is TRBV7-2 and J is TRBJ2-5; 10 bases line up with TRBD2. The CDR3 runs to 17 residues. Germline assignment: CDR1 SGHTA and CDR2 FQGNSA. The ends lost 0 bases at V and 5 bases at J; junction bases unmatched: 9. The CDR3 DNA sequence: TGTGCCAGCAGCTTAGCGCAGTCCCTAGCGGGAGTGGAGACCCAGTACTTC. Its protein product is CASSLAQSLAGVETQYF.

This chain joins TRBV23-1 and TRBJ1-1; D not resolved. TRBV23-1 is given ORF status, its function remaining uncertain. CDR3 length equals 13 residues. V was clipped by 9 bases and J by 0 bases, with 11 bases between them. In nucleotides, the CDR3 is TGCGCCAGGGGAGGTTATATGAACACTGAAGCTTTCTTT. Translating it yields CARGGYMNTEAFF.

The genes are TRBV5-1 and TRBJ2-2; D call uncertain. CDR1 and CDR2 from the germline V gene are SGHRS and YFSETQ. The V gene lost 6 bases and the J gene lost 4 bases, with 10 bases spanning the gap. The CDR3 loop spans 13 amino acids. The CDR3 is CASTIGSTGELFF. The CDR3, as DNA: TGCGCCAGCACCATAGGTAGCACCGGGGAGCTGTTTTTT. The variable domain in full, completed from reference TRBV5-1 and TRBJ2-2, reads KAGVTQTPRYLIKTRGQQVTLSCSPISGHRSVSWYQQTPGQGLQFLFEYFSETQRNKGNFPGRFSGRQFSNSRSEMNVSTLELGDSALYLCASTIGSTGELFFGEGSRLTVL.

V is TRBV5-1 and J is TRBJ2-1, with D perhaps being TRBD1 or TRBD2 (6 bases each). CDR1 is SGHRS, CDR2 YFSETQ, per germline. This CDR3 region has 16 residues. V was clipped by 3 bases and J by 3 bases, with 16 bases between them. The CDR3 protein is CASSSSWGASYNEQFF. CDR3 DNA: TGCGCCAGCAGCTCCTCGTGGGGGGCGAGCTACAATGAGCAGTTCTTC.

The chain joins TRBV6-1 to TRBJ1-2; possibly TRBD1 for D (6 bases). Germline values: CDR1 MNHNS, CDR2 SASEGT. The CDR3 contains 12 residues. Trimming removed 5 bases from V and 14 bases from J, with 18 bases in between. CDR3 sequence (DNA): TGTGCCAGCAGTTCCGGGACAAAAAAGGGGACCTTC. Translation gives CASSSGTKKGTF.

The genes are TRBV1 and TRBJ2-7; the table's TRBD2 call for D was not verified on the DNA. TRBV1 is a known pseudogene. The CDR3 contains 16 residues. The chain's CDR3 is CTSSQIRGEGDYEQYF. CDR3 DNA: TGCACCAGCAGCCAGATTAGGGGGGAGGGTGACTACGAGCAGTACTTC.

This chain joins TRBV30 and TRBJ2-7, with D maybe TRBD2 (6 bases). The length of the CDR3 is 15 residues. Looked up from germline, CDR1 is GTSNPN and CDR2 is SVGIG (reference sequence). V was pared by 0 bases and J by 0 bases, with 12 bases between. The chain's CDR3 is CAWSVMGLSSYEQYF. The CDR3 nucleotides are TGTGCCTGGAGTGTAATGGGACTGAGCTCCTACGAGCAGTACTTC.

A single count supports this clone. Written as DNA, the CDR3 is TGCAGTGCTAGATTTCATGGCTACACCTTC. Translation: CSARFHGYTF. This chain links TRBV20-1 with TRBJ1-2; D remains ambiguous. The V end was cut by 2 bases, the J end by 6 bases, with 4 bases between. The CDR3 consists of 10 residues. Germline lookup yields CDR1 DFQATT and CDR2 SNEGSKA (reference sequence).

DNA for the CDR3: TGTGCCAGCAGCGAGCGCCGGGACCCGAGGGAGACCCAGTACTTC. This gives the protein CASSERRDPRETQYF. The V gene is TRBV9, the J gene TRBJ2-5, with D tentatively TRBD1 or TRBD2 (5 bases each). Trimming removed 3 bases at V and 5 bases at J, with 17 bases between. The CDR3 contains 15 residues. Germline loops: CDR1 SGDLS, CDR2 YYNGEE.

This clone was found once. V and J are TRBV7-8 and TRBJ2-2; the D gene is possibly TRBD1 (6 bases). The CDR3 extends over 15 amino acids. Trimming cost V 2 bases and J 5 bases, with 12 bases left between them. Germline assignment: CDR1 SGHVS and CDR2 FQNEAQ. CDR3 DNA: TGTGCCAGCAGCTTATCCAGGGGCCTGACCGGGGAGCTGTTTTTT. This codes for CASSLSRGLTGELFF.

This clone was seen a few times. The CDR3 DNA is TGTGCCAGCAGCTTAGGCGGGACAGGGGGCACTGAAGCTTTCTTT. This encodes CASSLGGTGGTEAFF. The V gene is TRBV7-2, the J gene TRBJ1-1; 11 nucleotides align to TRBD1. In germline, CDR1 is SGHTA, CDR2 FQGNSA. This CDR3 region has 15 residues. V was pared by 1 base and J by 4 bases, with 2 bases of the junction left unmatched.

The chain couples TRBV7-2 to TRBJ2-7; TRBD1 matches at 7 bases. With 1 base clipped from V and 1 base from J, the junction kept 7 bases outside the gene matches. Germline values: CDR1 SGHTA, CDR2 FQGNSA. CDR3 size: 16 residues. DNA of the CDR3: TGTGCCAGCAGCTTAGGGGGGACAGCGGCTTCCTACGAGCAGTACTTC. Its protein is CASSLGGTAASYEQYF.

The genes are TRBV6-1 and TRBJ1-1, with 8 bases aligning to TRBD1. The germline gives CDR1 MNHNS, CDR2 SASEGT. J gave up 1 base and V 7 bases, and 5 bases lay outside the gene matches. The CDR3 totals 14 residues. The CDR3 spells CASNPTGANTEAFF. The CDR3 DNA sequence: TGTGCCAGCAATCCGACAGGGGCGAACACTGAAGCTTTCTTT.

J is TRBJ2-7 and V is TRBV6-1, with a possible D match to TRBD2 (5 bases). Germline CDR1 MNHNS, CDR2 SASEGT. Trimming pared 2 bases from V and 1 base from J, leaving 12 bases between. This CDR3 contains 15 residues. The CDR3 loop reads CASSEPLRGSYEQYF. The CDR3, as DNA: TGTGCCAGCAGTGAACCATTACGGGGTTCCTACGAGCAGTACTTC.

The chain couples TRBV28 to TRBJ2-1; TRBD2 matches 10 bases. With V trimmed by 3 bases and J by 7 bases, 3 bases remained unmatched. Germline assignment: CDR1 MDHEN and CDR2 SYDVKM. The CDR3 contains 14 residues. CDR3 amino acids: CASSFSGLANEQFF. The CDR3 DNA is TGTGCCAGCAGTTTCTCGGGACTAGCGAATGAGCAGTTCTTC.

CDR3 DNA sequence: TGTGCCAGCAGCCCGAGACAGGGACATCAGCCCCAGCATTTT. Protein sequence: CASSPRQGHQPQHF. The chain employs TRBV7-2 and TRBJ1-5; 7 bases are shared with TRBD1. Trimming cost V 5 bases and J 5 bases; bases outside gene matches: 6. Germline values: CDR1 SGHTA, CDR2 FQGNSA. The CDR3 loop spans 14 amino acids.

The chain combines TRBV5-6 with TRBJ1-2; D is possibly TRBD1 (6 bases). Germline V gene data show CDR1 as SGHDT and CDR2 as YYEEEE. The CDR3 length is 15 residues. V lost 4 bases and J lost 8, with 21 bases in between. CDR3 nucleotides: TGTGCCAGCAGCCCCCGAGCGAGGGGGATTCGGGGCTACACCTTC. Protein: CASSPRARGIRGYTF.

The rearrangement links TRBV12-5 to TRBJ2-5; 8 bases match TRBD1. The DNA end lines up better with TRBJ2-7; the J call may be wrong. CDR3 size: 17 residues. The germline CDR1 and CDR2 sequences are LGHNT and FRNRAP. CDR3: CASGLVQGVSSSYEQYF. CDR3 sequence (DNA): TGTGCTAGTGGTTTGGTACAGGGGGTATCGAGCTCCTACGAGCAGTACTTC.

Concerning this clone: Distinct nucleotide sequences in the sample also encode this CDR3. The chain links TRBV27 to TRBJ1-1; D is ambiguous. V lost 3 bases, J lost 4 bases, and 12 bases lay in between. CDR1 is MNHEY, CDR2 SMNVEV, per germline (reference sequence). The CDR3 has 14 residues. The CDR3 sequence: CASSLIRGGTEAFF. The CDR3 DNA reads TGTGCCAGCAGTTTGATCCGAGGCGGCACTGAAGCTTTCTTT.

The rearrangement links TRBV9 to TRBJ1-2, with D uncertain. CDR3 length: 15 residues. Germline V lookup: CDR1 SGDLS, CDR2 YYNGEE. The ends were cut back, 1 base at V and 4 bases at J, with 14 bases in the middle. The CDR3 spells CASSVKAFSFYGYTF. CDR3 coding DNA: TGTGCCAGCAGCGTAAAAGCGTTTTCGTTCTATGGCTACACCTTC.

This clone has just a few counts. The J gene is TRBJ1-2, the V gene TRBV7-9; the match to TRBD1 covers 11 bases. Trimming cost V 5 bases and J 6 bases; bases outside gene matches: 20. The CDR3 runs 19 residues. Germline values: CDR1 SEHNR, CDR2 FQNEAQ (reference sequence). CDR3: CASSPPRPQMDRGRNGYTF. The CDR3 DNA reads TGTGCCAGCAGCCCACCCCGGCCCCAAATGGACAGGGGGCGGAATGGCTACACCTTC. Supplemented by reference TRBV7-9 and TRBJ1-2, the full variable domain reads DTGVSQNPRHKITKRGQNVTFRCDPISEHNRLYWYRQTLGQGPEFLTYFQNEAQLEKSRLLSDRFSAERPKGSFSTLEIQRTEQGDSAMYLCASSPPRPQMDRGRNGYTFGSGTRLTVV.

This rearrangement joins TRBV29-1 to TRBJ1-4, with 7 bases matching TRBD1. The CDR3 is made up of 13 amino acids. Trimming removed 8 bases from V and 5 bases from J; junction bases left unmatched: 8. The germline CDR1 and CDR2 sequences are SQVTM and ANQGSEA. The CDR3 DNA is TGCAGCACAACCCAGGGGGGAAATGAAAAACTGTTTTTT. This codes for CSTTQGGNEKLFF.

V gene TRBV4-1 combines with J gene TRBJ2-7; 8 bases agree with TRBD2. The CDR3 sequence is 19 residues long. Germline V gene lookup returns CDR1 MGHRA and CDR2 YSYEKL. V shed 2 bases, J shed 0 bases, and the junction held 15 bases outside the gene matches. The CDR3 nucleotides are TGCGCCAGCAGCCAAACCCCAGGCGCTCTAGCGGGCCCCTCCTACGAGCAGTACTTC. It codes for CASSQTPGALAGPSYEQYF.